The clone carrying this T cell receptor beta chain was seen a few times. Its cognate antigen is unknown. MiXCR was run by TCRdb on the RT-PCR reads, yielding one entry per CDR3 protein. Among 150,000 to 200,000 distinct CDR3 sequences listed, around 12% were seen once. The source of the sample is a study of response to subunit inactivated influenza vaccine. General observations from the study: New T cells are recruited in small numbers by each seasonal influenza vaccination, according to the authors' suggestion.

The germline gives CDR1 LNHNV, CDR2 YYDKDF (reference sequence). The length of the CDR3 is 14 residues. With 5 bases removed from V and 3 bases from J, the gap between germline ends came to 12 bases. These sequences were also reported in another study, on T cells expressing NK-cell markers. From that paper: 5'RACE template switching with UMIs produced the TCR beta cDNA. One of the eight sequenced donors was seronegative, whereas the other seven were HCMV-seropositive. The sorts in several experiments were restricted to alpha-beta TCR T cells by an anti-gamma-delta TCR antibody. There were several donors in whom these clonotypes also led the CD3+CD56-NKG2C+ fraction.

The rearrangement links TRBV15 to TRBJ2-3; D unresolved. The input for sequencing was CD8+ T cells sorted from PBMCs, taken 12 days after vaccination. The sequence came from a man aged 50 to 60 who received an inactivated influenza vaccine. The CDR3 region is CATSVVLGTDTQYF. The CDR3 bases are TGTGCCACCAGCGTCGTCCTAGGGACAGATACGCAGTATTTT.